Below are 8 T cell receptor beta chains sequenced from a single sample in a study of PD-1 blockade in classical Hodgkin lymphoma (dated by TCRdb to 2018 to 2021). Libraries were built with the immunoSEQ multiplex PCR assay. Here the immuneACCESS table is served through TCRdb, limited to in-frame sequences with V and J called. Missing clones are a known gap in these copies; in checked studies unresolved V genes cover under half, and the rest lacks a known reason. The sample includes around 99,000 clones, with roughly 76% observed a single time. The leading ten clones occupy roughly 15% of the sample. The time point label here, explained by the study, means: cycle 2 day 1 (C2D1) of nivolumab. All trial patients had relapsed after autologous stem cell transplantation, with cohorts A, B and C differing in prior brentuximab vedotin exposure. This material consisted of peripheral blood mononuclear cells (PBMCs), taken before the second cycle of nivolumab. All receptors derive from a human donor with classical Hodgkin lymphoma.

This clone was observed a single time. The chain uses TRBV7-2 and TRBJ2-1; D gene uncertain. Trimming left V 6 bases short and J 4 bases short, with 13 bases between. Germline values: CDR1 SGHTA, CDR2 FQGNSA. The CDR3 is made up of 14 amino acids. The CDR3 protein is CASRSHMGYNEQFF. CDR3 coding DNA: TGTGCCAGCAGGTCCCACATGGGGTACAATGAGCAGTTCTTC.

Comments on this clone: Relative to the germline gene, one junction end is altered; a read error may explain this. The CDR3 loop is CASSPSVGGVGIF. The CDR3 DNA sequence: TGTGCCAGCAGCCCATCGGTCGGGGGAGTGGGAATCTTC. J is TRBJ2-1 and V is TRBV11-1; weak D call: TRBD2 (6 bases). The CDR3 spans 13 residues. Germline V gives CDR1 SGHAT, CDR2 FQDESV (reference sequence). The full variable domain, with the rest looked up from reference TRBV11-1 and TRBJ2-1, is EAEVAQSPRYKITEKSQAVAFWCDPISGHATLYWYRQILGQGPELLVQFQDESVVDDSQLPKDRFSAERLKGVDSTLKIQPAELGDSAMYLCASSPSVGGVGIFGPGTRLTVL.

This chain links TRBV5-1 with TRBJ2-1, with 10 bases aligning to TRBD2. The CDR3 is 17 amino acids. The ends lost 0 bases at V and 4 bases at J; junction bases unmatched: 7. CDR1 and CDR2 (germline): SGHRS, YFSETQ. CDR3 sequence reads: CASSLALTSGSYNEQFF. The CDR3 DNA reads as TGCGCCAGCAGCTTGGCCCTGACTAGCGGGTCATACAATGAGCAGTTCTTC.

CDR3 sequence: CASSPWGGANEKLFF. The CDR3 nucleotides read TGTGCCAGCAGCCCGTGGGGGGGGGCGAATGAAAAACTGTTTTTT. This chain joins TRBV5-4 and TRBJ1-4, with a tentative D call TRBD1 (6 bases). Trimming stripped 4 bases from V and 5 bases from J, with 15 bases between. The V gene's germline CDR1 is SGHNT and CDR2 YYREEE (reference sequence). The CDR3 spans 15 residues.

The chain joins TRBV11-2 to TRBJ2-7; no reliable D call. The CDR3 extends over 15 amino acids. The V gene lost 1 base and the J gene lost 5 bases, with 15 bases spanning the gap. The germline V gene encodes CDR1 SGHAT and CDR2 FQNNGV. The CDR3 DNA reads as TGTGCCAGCAGCTTAGCACCGTCAGGTCCCCACGAGCAGTACTTC. It is translated as CASSLAPSGPHEQYF.

The chain is built from TRBV19 and TRBJ2-5; D possibly uses TRBD1 or TRBD2 (5 bases each). Per germline, CDR1 LNHDA and CDR2 SQIVND (reference sequence). V lost 2 bases, J lost 5 bases, and 9 bases lay in between. This CDR3 is built from 13 residues. The CDR3 reads CASSIQGGETQYF. In DNA form, the CDR3 reads TGTGCCAGTAGTATACAGGGCGGGGAGACCCAGTACTTC.

This chain joins TRBV28 and TRBJ2-5; 7 nucleotides line up with TRBD1. CDR1 and CDR2 (germline): MDHEN, SYDVKM. The CDR3 spans 16 residues. V dropped 4 bases and J dropped 5; count of bases not matched to a gene: 13. The CDR3 DNA is TGTGCCAGCAGTTCGCGATGGACAGGCGTTAGGGAGACCCAGTACTTC. This encodes CASSSRWTGVRETQYF. Full variable domain (rest looked up from reference TRBV28 and TRBJ2-5): DVKVTQSSRYLVKRTGEKVFLECVQDMDHENMFWYRQDPGLGLRLIYFSYDVKMKEKGDIPEGYSVSREKKERFSLILESASTNQTSMYLCASSSRWTGVRETQYFGPGTRLLVL.

Notes on this clone: This sample includes further DNA sequences coding for the same CDR3. The chain links TRBV28 to TRBJ1-4, with TRBD1 matching 11 bases. V shed 5 bases and J 8 bases; nucleotides not matched to a gene: 10. Per the germline V gene, CDR1 is MDHEN and CDR2 is SYDVKM. The CDR3 totals 16 residues. The CDR3 DNA reads TGTGCCAGCAGTCCACGTCCGGGACAGGGGGAAGAAAAACTGTTTTTT. It encodes CASSPRPGQGEEKLFF.